This T cell receptor beta chain is from a study of blood T cell repertoires in COVID-19. CDR3 length equals 15 residues. Per the germline V gene, CDR1 is LGHNA and CDR2 is YSLEER. The ends were cut back, 4 bases at V and 11 bases at J, with 22 bases in the middle. The data were produced by immunoSEQ multiplex PCR, yet TCRdb's version contains in-frame clones alone and is incomplete. The repertoire holds just under 150,000 clones, around 86% seen once, with about 37% in the top ten. This sequence joins TRBV4-3 and TRBJ2-3; D might be TRBD2 (7 bases). The source material was peripheral blood. This TCR was recovered from a man aged 50 to 60 who had recovered from COVID-19. CDR3 sequence (DNA): TGCGCCAGCAGCCGGGGGCGGGGGCCCCTTGGGGGGCAGTATTTT. This translates into CASSRGRGPLGGQYF.